Listed below are T cell receptor beta chains from one sample, sequenced in a study of blood T cell repertoires in COVID-19. Repertoires were generated with immunoSEQ multiplex PCR, while TCRdb's copy carries only in-frame clones and drops some. The sample lists 150,000 to 170,000 clones, 65% to 90% occurring once. Input material: peripheral blood. These receptors all come from a woman aged 55-70 years with COVID-19, enrolled during active disease. Each CDR3 is given with its conserved first and last residue. The order of the fields is clone size, D gene, J gene, V gene, CDR3 protein, CDR3 DNA. The D gene is left open where the match is weak. A row's size may be missing; if present it is once, few, many or a size class.

clone size: -
D gene: TRBD2
J gene: TRBJ2-4
V gene: TRBV5-6
CDR3 protein: CASSDGLAGPLLAKNIQYF
CDR3 DNA: TGTGCCAGCAGCGATGGACTAGCGGGACCACTCCTAGCCAAAAACATTCAGTACTTC

clone size: -
D gene: -
J gene: TRBJ1-2
V gene: TRBV7-9
CDR3 protein: CASSSVGTSYGYTF
CDR3 DNA: TGTGCCAGCAGCTCAGTCGGGACAAGCTATGGCTACACCTTC

clone size: -
D gene: TRBD1
J gene: TRBJ1-5
V gene: TRBV27
CDR3 protein: CASSLFGDREGQPQHF
CDR3 DNA: TGTGCCAGCAGTTTATTTGGGGACAGGGAAGGTCAGCCCCAGCATTTT

clone size: -
D gene: -
J gene: TRBJ1-2
V gene: TRBV29-1
CDR3 protein: CSVVDRTRGYTF
CDR3 DNA: TGCAGCGTCGTGGACAGAACCCGTGGCTACACCTTC

clone size: many
D gene: -
J gene: TRBJ1-1
V gene: TRBV5-1
CDR3 protein: CASSLEAPGGEAFF
CDR3 DNA: TGCGCCAGCAGCTTGGAGGCCCCGGGAGGAGAAGCTTTCTTT

clone size: -
D gene: -
J gene: TRBJ1-6
V gene: TRBV7-8
CDR3 protein: CASSLARQRPLHF
CDR3 DNA: TGTGCCAGCAGCTTGGCGAGACAGAGACCCCTCCACTTT

clone size: -
D gene: TRBD1
J gene: TRBJ1-2
V gene: TRBV5-1
CDR3 protein: CASSPIIDRAFGYTF
CDR3 DNA: TGCGCCAGCAGCCCTATAATAGACAGGGCCTTTGGCTACACCTTC

clone size: few
D gene: -
J gene: TRBJ1-1
V gene: TRBV10-3
CDR3 protein: CAISDSGKNTEAFF
CDR3 DNA: TGTGCCATCAGTGATTCAGGGAAGAACACTGAAGCTTTCTTT

clone size: -
D gene: TRBD1
J gene: TRBJ1-2
V gene: TRBV7-9
CDR3 protein: CASSSDRGYGYTF
CDR3 DNA: TGTGCCAGCAGCTCCGACAGGGGCTATGGCTACACCTTC

clone size: -
D gene: TRBD1
J gene: TRBJ1-1
V gene: TRBV3-1/TRBV3-2
CDR3 protein: CASNPGQGNTEAFF
CDR3 DNA: TGTGCCAGCAACCCGGGACAGGGGAACACTGAAGCTTTCTTT

clone size: once
D gene: -
J gene: TRBJ1-1
V gene: TRBV19
CDR3 protein: CASSDSVNTEAFF
CDR3 DNA: TGTGCCAGTTCGGACAGCGTGAACACTGAAGCTTTCTTT

clone size: -
D gene: -
J gene: TRBJ1-5
V gene: TRBV11-2
CDR3 protein: CASRAGNQPQHF
CDR3 DNA: TGTGCCAGCAGAGCTGGCAATCAGCCCCAGCATTTT

clone size: once
D gene: -
J gene: TRBJ1-1
V gene: TRBV29-1
CDR3 protein: CSVEQGRNTEAFF
CDR3 DNA: TGCAGCGTTGAACAGGGTAGGAACACTGAAGCTTTCTTT

clone size: -
D gene: -
J gene: TRBJ1-1
V gene: TRBV5-1
CDR3 protein: CASSLGQVNTEAFF
CDR3 DNA: TGCGCCAGCAGCTTGGGACAGGTGAACACTGAAGCTTTCTTT

clone size: -
D gene: -
J gene: TRBJ1-1
V gene: TRBV11-2
CDR3 protein: CASSPSTLSYTEAFF
CDR3 DNA: TGTGCCAGCAGCCCTTCAACGCTTAGTTACACTGAAGCTTTCTTT

clone size: -
D gene: TRBD1
J gene: TRBJ2-5
V gene: TRBV6-5
CDR3 protein: CASRTRGQETQYF
CDR3 DNA: TGTGCCAGCAGAACCAGGGGGCAAGAGACCCAGTACTTC

clone size: -
D gene: TRBD1
J gene: TRBJ1-1
V gene: TRBV5-1
CDR3 protein: CASSLDSDRDLKAFF
CDR3 DNA: TGCGCCAGCAGCTTGGATTCGGACAGGGATCTAAAAGCTTTCTTT

clone size: -
D gene: TRBD2
J gene: TRBJ2-7
V gene: TRBV9
CDR3 protein: CASSCLRWEGLAGYYEQYF
CDR3 DNA: TGTGCCAGCAGCTGCTTAAGGTGGGAGGGACTAGCGGGGTACTACGAGCAGTACTTC

clone size: -
D gene: -
J gene: TRBJ1-4
V gene: TRBV7-3
CDR3 protein: CASSQGVNEKLFF
CDR3 DNA: TGTGCCAGCAGTCAAGGGGTTAATGAAAAACTGTTTTTT

clone size: once
D gene: TRBD2
J gene: TRBJ2-1
V gene: TRBV27
CDR3 protein: CASSLSAGGAYEQFF
CDR3 DNA: TGTGCCAGCAGTTTATCTGCGGGAGGGGCCTATGAGCAGTTCTTC

clone size: -
D gene: -
J gene: TRBJ2-7
V gene: TRBV19
CDR3 protein: CASSIGGGPPSSYEQYF
CDR3 DNA: TGTGCCAGTAGTATAGGGGGAGGCCCCCCGAGCTCCTACGAGCAGTACTTC

clone size: -
D gene: -
J gene: TRBJ1-6
V gene: TRBV6-5
CDR3 protein: CASSYSGGNNSPLHF
CDR3 DNA: TGTGCCAGCAGTTACTCAGGAGGCAATAATTCACCCCTCCACTTT

clone size: once
D gene: -
J gene: TRBJ1-2
V gene: TRBV5-5
CDR3 protein: CASSPGINYGYTF
CDR3 DNA: TGTGCCAGCAGTCCCGGGATTAACTATGGCTACACCTTC

clone size: few
D gene: TRBD1
J gene: TRBJ1-1
V gene: TRBV25-1
CDR3 protein: CASSGGQTNTEAFF
CDR3 DNA: TGTGCCAGCAGTGGGGGACAGACCAACACTGAAGCTTTCTTT

clone size: -
D gene: TRBD1
J gene: TRBJ1-1
V gene: TRBV14
CDR3 protein: CASSPPGGMNTEAFF
CDR3 DNA: TGTGCCAGCAGCCCCCCAGGGGGAATGAACACTGAAGCTTTCTTT

clone size: -
D gene: -
J gene: TRBJ2-5
V gene: TRBV5-8
CDR3 protein: CASSLAVETQYF
CDR3 DNA: TGTGCCAGCAGCTTGGCCGTTGAGACCCAGTACTTC

clone size: -
D gene: TRBD1
J gene: TRBJ1-1
V gene: TRBV11-2
CDR3 protein: CASSLTQGPIEAFF
CDR3 DNA: TGTGCCAGCAGCTTAACACAGGGGCCTATTGAAGCTTTCTTT

clone size: -
D gene: TRBD2
J gene: TRBJ2-5
V gene: TRBV6-1
CDR3 protein: CASSARLRTSQETQYF
CDR3 DNA: TGTGCCAGCAGTGCCAGACTCAGGACTAGCCAAGAGACCCAGTACTTC

clone size: once
D gene: -
J gene: TRBJ2-5
V gene: TRBV9
CDR3 protein: CASGGIRGPWETQYF
CDR3 DNA: TGTGCCAGCGGCGGTATAAGGGGTCCTTGGGAGACCCAGTACTTC

clone size: -
D gene: TRBD1
J gene: TRBJ2-2
V gene: TRBV7-3
CDR3 protein: CASSYRGTGELFF
CDR3 DNA: TGTGCCAGCAGCTACAGGGGGACCGGGGAGCTGTTTTTT

clone size: once
D gene: -
J gene: TRBJ1-2
V gene: TRBV7-9
CDR3 protein: CASSPYENYGYTF
CDR3 DNA: TGTGCCAGCAGCCCGTACGAGAACTATGGCTACACCTTC

clone size: -
D gene: -
J gene: TRBJ1-3
V gene: TRBV10-1
CDR3 protein: CASSESRAGVGGNTIYF
CDR3 DNA: TGCGCCAGCAGTGAGTCGAGAGCCGGAGTCGGTGGAAACACCATATATTTT

clone size: -
D gene: -
J gene: TRBJ1-5
V gene: TRBV4-2
CDR3 protein: CASSQDGGHQPQHF
CDR3 DNA: TGTGCCAGCAGCCAAGACGGGGGGCATCAGCCCCAGCATTTT

clone size: -
D gene: TRBD1
J gene: TRBJ1-4
V gene: TRBV29-1
CDR3 protein: CSVVGWTGGEKLFF
CDR3 DNA: TGCAGCGTTGTGGGTTGGACAGGGGGTGAAAAACTGTTTTTT

clone size: -
D gene: -
J gene: TRBJ1-1
V gene: TRBV7-3
CDR3 protein: CASSPAVNTEAFF
CDR3 DNA: TGTGCCAGCAGCCCTGCAGTGAACACTGAAGCTTTCTTT

clone size: -
D gene: TRBD1
J gene: TRBJ1-1
V gene: TRBV4-2
CDR3 protein: CASQGDRLNTEAFF
CDR3 DNA: TGTGCCAGCCAAGGGGACAGGTTGAACACTGAAGCTTTCTTT

clone size: -
D gene: TRBD2
J gene: TRBJ2-1
V gene: TRBV6-6
CDR3 protein: CASSQRTSGRLSYNEQFF
CDR3 DNA: TGTGCCAGCAGTCAACGGACTAGCGGGAGGCTCTCCTACAATGAGCAGTTCTTC

clone size: -
D gene: -
J gene: TRBJ2-7
V gene: TRBV14
CDR3 protein: CASSRSDSLRSYEQYF
CDR3 DNA: TGTGCCAGCAGCCGGTCGGACAGTCTGCGTTCCTACGAGCAGTACTTC

clone size: -
D gene: TRBD1
J gene: TRBJ1-1
V gene: TRBV18
CDR3 protein: CASSPLGTGGDTEAFF
CDR3 DNA: TGTGCCAGCTCACCACTCGGGACAGGGGGAGACACTGAAGCTTTCTTT

clone size: -
D gene: TRBD2
J gene: TRBJ2-1
V gene: TRBV7-3
CDR3 protein: CASSPTGGPNNEQFF
CDR3 DNA: TGTGCCAGCAGCCCTACGGGAGGGCCCAACAATGAGCAGTTCTTC

clone size: -
D gene: TRBD1
J gene: TRBJ2-7
V gene: TRBV18
CDR3 protein: CASSPGTAYEQYF
CDR3 DNA: TGTGCCAGCTCACCCGGGACAGCCTACGAGCAGTACTTC

clone size: -
D gene: TRBD1
J gene: TRBJ1-2
V gene: TRBV7-3
CDR3 protein: CASSPTTGAYGYTF
CDR3 DNA: TGTGCCAGCAGCCCCACCACAGGGGCGTATGGCTACACCTTC

clone size: -
D gene: TRBD2
J gene: TRBJ2-1
V gene: TRBV29-1
CDR3 protein: CSVESGRNEQFF
CDR3 DNA: TGCAGCGTTGAGAGCGGGAGGAATGAGCAGTTCTTC

clone size: few
D gene: TRBD1
J gene: TRBJ1-1
V gene: TRBV6-5
CDR3 protein: CASSFQGAGNTEAFF
CDR3 DNA: TGTGCCAGCAGTTTCCAGGGGGCGGGGAACACTGAAGCTTTCTTT

clone size: -
D gene: TRBD1
J gene: TRBJ2-2
V gene: TRBV5-6
CDR3 protein: CASRRWTGITGELFF
CDR3 DNA: TGTGCCAGCAGACGGTGGACAGGGATCACCGGGGAGCTGTTTTTT

clone size: once
D gene: TRBD2
J gene: TRBJ2-1
V gene: TRBV9
CDR3 protein: CASSVETSGYNNEQFF
CDR3 DNA: TGTGCCAGCAGCGTAGAAACTAGCGGGTATAACAATGAGCAGTTCTTC

clone size: -
D gene: TRBD1
J gene: TRBJ1-6
V gene: TRBV5-5
CDR3 protein: CASSSGQRNNSPLHF
CDR3 DNA: TGTGCCAGCAGCTCGGGACAGAGAAATAATTCACCCCTCCACTTT

clone size: few
D gene: -
J gene: TRBJ2-1
V gene: TRBV7-4
CDR3 protein: CASSYPGDNEQFF
CDR3 DNA: TGTGCCAGCAGCTACCCAGGGGACAATGAGCAGTTCTTC

clone size: -
D gene: -
J gene: TRBJ1-1
V gene: TRBV5-1
CDR3 protein: CASSLDGTGLAFF
CDR3 DNA: TGCGCCAGCAGCTTGGATGGCACAGGGTTAGCTTTCTTT

clone size: -
D gene: -
J gene: TRBJ1-6
V gene: TRBV7-9
CDR3 protein: CASSSQQGRKSPLHF
CDR3 DNA: TGTGCCAGCAGCTCCCAACAGGGAAGAAAATCACCCCTCCACTTT

clone size: -
D gene: -
J gene: TRBJ1-2
V gene: TRBV11-2
CDR3 protein: CASSSPSRGGYTF
CDR3 DNA: TGTGCCAGCAGCTCACCCTCCCGGGGGGGCTACACCTTC

clone size: -
D gene: -
J gene: TRBJ1-1
V gene: TRBV6-5
CDR3 protein: CASSRQRNTEAFF
CDR3 DNA: TGTGCCAGCAGTCGACAGCGGAACACTGAAGCTTTCTTT

clone size: -
D gene: -
J gene: TRBJ1-1
V gene: TRBV27
CDR3 protein: CASSFLSRPNTEAFF
CDR3 DNA: TGTGCCAGCAGTTTTCTGTCCAGGCCCAACACTGAAGCTTTCTTT

clone size: once
D gene: TRBD1
J gene: TRBJ1-3
V gene: TRBV5-6
CDR3 protein: CASSRTGGGNTIYF
CDR3 DNA: TGTGCCAGCAGCAGGACAGGGGGTGGAAACACCATATATTTT

clone size: -
D gene: TRBD1
J gene: TRBJ2-3
V gene: TRBV9
CDR3 protein: CASSSSPGTGGTDTQYF
CDR3 DNA: TGTGCCAGCAGCTCTTCACCCGGGACAGGGGGCACAGATACGCAGTATTTT

clone size: -
D gene: TRBD1
J gene: TRBJ1-5
V gene: TRBV5-1
CDR3 protein: CASSLDGQGNQPQHF
CDR3 DNA: TGCGCCAGCAGCTTGGATGGACAGGGCAATCAGCCCCAGCATTTT

clone size: -
D gene: -
J gene: TRBJ1-5
V gene: TRBV7-2
CDR3 protein: CASSLTGPNQPQHF
CDR3 DNA: TGTGCCAGCAGCCTCACAGGGCCAAATCAGCCCCAGCATTTT

clone size: -
D gene: TRBD1
J gene: TRBJ1-5
V gene: TRBV7-8
CDR3 protein: CASSLGTGVSNQPQHF
CDR3 DNA: TGTGCCAGCAGCTTAGGGACAGGGGTTAGCAATCAGCCCCAGCATTTT

clone size: -
D gene: -
J gene: TRBJ1-5
V gene: TRBV10-3
CDR3 protein: CAISEGQRTYQPQHF
CDR3 DNA: TGTGCCATCAGTGAGGGGCAGAGAACTTATCAGCCCCAGCATTTT

clone size: medium-sized
D gene: TRBD1
J gene: TRBJ1-2
V gene: TRBV5-4
CDR3 protein: CASSSWTGQTYGYTF
CDR3 DNA: TGTGCCAGCAGCTCTTGGACAGGACAGACCTATGGCTACACCTTC